The clone carrying this T cell receptor (beta chain) was detected once. As yet, its antigen is unknown. The data were obtained in a study of graft-versus-host responses after intestinal transplantation. Study-wide points: There were GvH clones found in recipient marrow, and some of them appeared first in ileum or blood.

Assay: immunoSEQ multiplex PCR; the TCRdb copy retains only in-frame clones and omits some. This repertoire shows about 97,000 clones, 85% to 95% found once; its top ten account for around 0.067%. The ends lost 5 bases at V and 5 bases at J; junction bases unmatched: 5. CDR1 is MDHEN and CDR2 is SYDVKM in the germline V gene. The CDR3 extends over 15 amino acids. The sequences come from unstimulated CD8+ T cells sorted from spleen or lymph node cells, collected before transplant. The chain carries TRBV28 and TRBJ1-6; the match to TRBD1 covers 8 bases. The clonotype comes from a human donor who was the organ donor for an intestinal transplant. The CDR3 protein is CASSEDRANNSPLHF. CDR3 bases: TGTGCCAGCAGTGAGGACAGGGCCAATAATTCACCCCTCCACTTT.